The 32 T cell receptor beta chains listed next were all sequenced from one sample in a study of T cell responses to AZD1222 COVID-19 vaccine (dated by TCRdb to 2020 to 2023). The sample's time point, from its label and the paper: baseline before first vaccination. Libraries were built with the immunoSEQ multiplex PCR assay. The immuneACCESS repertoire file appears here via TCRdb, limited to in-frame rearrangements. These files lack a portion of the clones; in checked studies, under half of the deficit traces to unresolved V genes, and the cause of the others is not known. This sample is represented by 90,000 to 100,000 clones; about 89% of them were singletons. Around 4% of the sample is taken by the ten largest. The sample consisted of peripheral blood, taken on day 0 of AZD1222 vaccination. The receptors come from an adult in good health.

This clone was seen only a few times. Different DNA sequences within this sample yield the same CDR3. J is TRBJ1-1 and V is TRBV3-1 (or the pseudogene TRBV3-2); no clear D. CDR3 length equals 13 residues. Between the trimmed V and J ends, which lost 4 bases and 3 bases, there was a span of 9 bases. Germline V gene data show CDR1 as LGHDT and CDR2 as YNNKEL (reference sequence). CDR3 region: CASSLTGDTEAFF. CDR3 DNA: TGTGCCAGCAGCCTTACGGGAGACACTGAAGCTTTCTTT.

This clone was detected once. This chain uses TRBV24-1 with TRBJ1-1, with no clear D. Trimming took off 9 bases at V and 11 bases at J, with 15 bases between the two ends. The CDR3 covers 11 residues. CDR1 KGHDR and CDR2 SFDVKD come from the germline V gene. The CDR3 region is CATDNIKVAFF. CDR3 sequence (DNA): TGTGCCACCGATAATATTAAGGTTGCTTTCTTT.

CDR3: CASSPEDLNTEAFF. CDR3 in DNA: TGTGCCAGCTCACCGGAGGACTTGAACACTGAAGCTTTCTTT. V is TRBV18 and J is TRBJ1-1; no firm D call. Trimming cost V 3 bases and J 0 bases, with 8 bases left between them. The CDR3 is 14 amino acids. Germline V gene data show CDR1 as KGHSH and CDR2 as LQKENI.

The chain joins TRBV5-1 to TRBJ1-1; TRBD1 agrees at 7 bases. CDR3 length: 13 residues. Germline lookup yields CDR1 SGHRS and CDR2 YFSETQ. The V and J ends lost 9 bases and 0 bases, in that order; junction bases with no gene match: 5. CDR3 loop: CATRQGVNTEAFF. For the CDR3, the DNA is TGCGCCACCCGACAGGGTGTGAACACTGAAGCTTTCTTT.

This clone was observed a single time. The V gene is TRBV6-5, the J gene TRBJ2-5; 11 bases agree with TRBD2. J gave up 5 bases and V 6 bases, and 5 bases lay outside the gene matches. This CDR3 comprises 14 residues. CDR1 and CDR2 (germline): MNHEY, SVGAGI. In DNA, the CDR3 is TGTGCCAGCAGAAGTAGCGGGGGGGCTGAGACCCAGTACTTC. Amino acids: CASRSSGGAETQYF.

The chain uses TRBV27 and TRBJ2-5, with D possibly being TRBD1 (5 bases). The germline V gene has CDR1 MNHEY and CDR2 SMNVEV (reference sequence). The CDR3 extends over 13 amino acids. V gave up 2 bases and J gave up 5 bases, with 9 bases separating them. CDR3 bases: TGTGCCAGCAGTTTACGGGCAGGGGAGACCCAGTACTTC. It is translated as CASSLRAGETQYF.

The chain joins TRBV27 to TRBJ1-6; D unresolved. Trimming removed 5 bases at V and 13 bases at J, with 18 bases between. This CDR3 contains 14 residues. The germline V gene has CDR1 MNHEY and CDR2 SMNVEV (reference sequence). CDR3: CASSPRGSFSPLHF. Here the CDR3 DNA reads TGTGCCAGCAGTCCCCGGGGTAGTTTTTCGCCCCTCCACTTT.

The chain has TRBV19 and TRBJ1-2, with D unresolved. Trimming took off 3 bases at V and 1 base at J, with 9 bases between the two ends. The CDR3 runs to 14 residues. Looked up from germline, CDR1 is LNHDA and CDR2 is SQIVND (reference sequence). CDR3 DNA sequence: TGTGCCAGTAGTATTGGGGTCCGTAACTATGGCTACACCTTC. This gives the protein CASSIGVRNYGYTF.

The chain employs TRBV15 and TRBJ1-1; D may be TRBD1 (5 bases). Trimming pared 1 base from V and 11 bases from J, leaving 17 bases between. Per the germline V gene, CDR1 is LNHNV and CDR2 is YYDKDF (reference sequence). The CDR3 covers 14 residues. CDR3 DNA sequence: TGTGCCACCAGCAGAGCACAGGAGAGGAGTGAGGCTTTCTTT. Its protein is CATSRAQERSEAFF. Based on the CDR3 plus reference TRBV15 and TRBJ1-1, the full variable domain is DAMVIQNPRYQVTQFGKPVTLSCSQTLNHNVMYWYQQKSSQAPKLLFHYYDKDFNNEADTPDNFQSRRPNTSFCFLDIRSPGLGDTAMYLCATSRAQERSEAFFGQGTRLTVV.

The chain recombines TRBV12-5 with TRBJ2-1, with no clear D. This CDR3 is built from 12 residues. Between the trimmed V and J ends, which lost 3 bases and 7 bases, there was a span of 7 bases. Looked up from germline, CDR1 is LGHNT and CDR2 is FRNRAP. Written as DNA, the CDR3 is TGTGCTAGTGGTTTTAAGCGAAATGAGCAGTTCTTC. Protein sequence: CASGFKRNEQFF. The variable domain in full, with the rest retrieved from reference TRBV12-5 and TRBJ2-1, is DARVTQTPRHKVTEMGQEVTMRCQPILGHNTVFWYRQTMMQGLELLAYFRNRAPLDDSGMPKDRFSAEMPDATLATLKIQPSEPRDSAVYFCASGFKRNEQFFGPGTRLTVL.

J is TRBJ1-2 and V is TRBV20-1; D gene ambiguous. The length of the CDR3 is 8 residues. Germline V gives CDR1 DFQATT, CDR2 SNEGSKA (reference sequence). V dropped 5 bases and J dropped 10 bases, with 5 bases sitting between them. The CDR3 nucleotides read TGCAGTGCTCTCCCCTACACCTTC. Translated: CSALPYTF.

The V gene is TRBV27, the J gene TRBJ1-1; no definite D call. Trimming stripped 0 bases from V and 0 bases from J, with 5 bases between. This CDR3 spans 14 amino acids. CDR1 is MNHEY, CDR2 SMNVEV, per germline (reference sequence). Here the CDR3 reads CASSLSRLNTEAFF. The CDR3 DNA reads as TGTGCCAGCAGTTTATCCCGGTTGAACACTGAAGCTTTCTTT.

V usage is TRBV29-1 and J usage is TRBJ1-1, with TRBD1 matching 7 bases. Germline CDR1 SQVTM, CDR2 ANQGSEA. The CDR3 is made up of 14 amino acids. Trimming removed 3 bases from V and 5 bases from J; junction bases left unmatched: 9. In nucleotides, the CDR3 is TGCAGCGTTGACACCAGACAGGGAGGGACTGAAGCTTTCTTT. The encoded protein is CSVDTRQGGTEAFF.

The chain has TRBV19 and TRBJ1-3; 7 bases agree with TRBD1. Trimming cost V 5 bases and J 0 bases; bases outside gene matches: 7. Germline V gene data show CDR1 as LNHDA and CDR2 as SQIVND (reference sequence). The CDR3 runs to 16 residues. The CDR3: CASSPGQSHSGNTIYF. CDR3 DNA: TGTGCCAGTAGTCCGGGACAGAGCCACTCTGGAAACACCATATATTTT.

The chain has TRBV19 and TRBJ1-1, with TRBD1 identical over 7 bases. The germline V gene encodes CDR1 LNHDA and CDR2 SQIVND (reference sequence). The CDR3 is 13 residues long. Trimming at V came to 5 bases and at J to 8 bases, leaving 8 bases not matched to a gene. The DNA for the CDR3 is TGTGCCAGTAGTCCCTGGTCGGGACAGGAAGCTTTCTTT. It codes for CASSPWSGQEAFF.

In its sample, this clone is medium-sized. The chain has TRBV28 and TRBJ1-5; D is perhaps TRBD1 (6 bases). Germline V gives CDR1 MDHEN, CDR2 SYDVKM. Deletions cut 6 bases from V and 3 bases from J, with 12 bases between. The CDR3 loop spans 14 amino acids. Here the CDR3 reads CASSLDSINQPQHF. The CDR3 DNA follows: TGTGCCAGCAGCCTGGACAGCATCAATCAGCCCCAGCATTTT.

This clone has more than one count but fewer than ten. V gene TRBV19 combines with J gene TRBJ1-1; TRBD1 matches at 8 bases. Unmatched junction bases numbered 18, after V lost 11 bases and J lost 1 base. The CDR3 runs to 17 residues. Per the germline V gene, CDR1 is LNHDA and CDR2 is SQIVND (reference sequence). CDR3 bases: TGTGCCGCAGCCATGACGACAGGGGTTAGGAGGAACACTGAAGCTTTCTTT. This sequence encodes CAAAMTTGVRRNTEAFF.

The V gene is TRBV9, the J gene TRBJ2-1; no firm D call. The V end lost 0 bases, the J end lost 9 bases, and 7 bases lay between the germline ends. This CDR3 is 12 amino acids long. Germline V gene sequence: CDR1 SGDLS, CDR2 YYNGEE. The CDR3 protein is CASSVATSEQFF. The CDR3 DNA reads TGTGCCAGCAGCGTAGCTACGAGTGAGCAGTTCTTC.

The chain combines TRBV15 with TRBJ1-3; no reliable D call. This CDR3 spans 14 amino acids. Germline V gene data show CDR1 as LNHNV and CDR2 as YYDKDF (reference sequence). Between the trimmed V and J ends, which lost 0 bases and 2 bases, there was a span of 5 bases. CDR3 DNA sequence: TGTGCCACCAGCAGAGAGGGTCCTGGAAACACCATATATTTT. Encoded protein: CATSREGPGNTIYF.

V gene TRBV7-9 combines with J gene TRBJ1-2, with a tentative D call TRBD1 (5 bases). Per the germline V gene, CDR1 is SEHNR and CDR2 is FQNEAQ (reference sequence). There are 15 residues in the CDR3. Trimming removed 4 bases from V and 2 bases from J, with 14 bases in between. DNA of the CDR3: TGTGCCAGCAGCTCAGGGCAGGGAAAAAACTATGGCTACACCTTC. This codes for CASSSGQGKNYGYTF.

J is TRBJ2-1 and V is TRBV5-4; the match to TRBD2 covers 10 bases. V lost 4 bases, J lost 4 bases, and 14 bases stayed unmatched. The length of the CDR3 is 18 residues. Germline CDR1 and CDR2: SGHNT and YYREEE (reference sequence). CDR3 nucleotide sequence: TGTGCCAGCAGCCCCAGGGGGCTAGCGGGGGTACGTTACAATGAGCAGTTCTTC. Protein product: CASSPRGLAGVRYNEQFF.

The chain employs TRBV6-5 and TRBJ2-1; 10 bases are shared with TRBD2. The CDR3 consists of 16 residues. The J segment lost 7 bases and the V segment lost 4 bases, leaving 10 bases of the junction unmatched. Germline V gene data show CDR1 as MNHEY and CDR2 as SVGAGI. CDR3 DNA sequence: TGTGCCAGCAGTTCGTTCCTAGCGGGGGAGGATAATGAGCAGTTCTTC. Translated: CASSSFLAGEDNEQFF.

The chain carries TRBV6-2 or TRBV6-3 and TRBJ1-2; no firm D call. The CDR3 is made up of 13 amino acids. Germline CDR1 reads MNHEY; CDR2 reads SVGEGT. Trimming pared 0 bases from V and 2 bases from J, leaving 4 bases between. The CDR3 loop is CASSYSQNYGYTF. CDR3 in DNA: TGTGCCAGCAGTTACTCTCAGAACTATGGCTACACCTTC.

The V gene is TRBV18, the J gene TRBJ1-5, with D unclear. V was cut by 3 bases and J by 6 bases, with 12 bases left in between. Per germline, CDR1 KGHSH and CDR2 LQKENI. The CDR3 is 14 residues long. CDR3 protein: CASSPSGGGQPQHF. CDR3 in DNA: TGTGCCAGCTCACCTTCAGGAGGTGGTCAGCCCCAGCATTTT.

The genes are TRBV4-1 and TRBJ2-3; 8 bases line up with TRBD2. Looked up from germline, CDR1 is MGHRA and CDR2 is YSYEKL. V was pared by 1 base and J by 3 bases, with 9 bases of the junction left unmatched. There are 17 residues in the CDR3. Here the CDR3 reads CASSQGPRGGETDTQYF. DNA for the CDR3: TGCGCCAGCAGCCAAGGGCCACGGGGGGGCGAAACAGATACGCAGTATTTT.

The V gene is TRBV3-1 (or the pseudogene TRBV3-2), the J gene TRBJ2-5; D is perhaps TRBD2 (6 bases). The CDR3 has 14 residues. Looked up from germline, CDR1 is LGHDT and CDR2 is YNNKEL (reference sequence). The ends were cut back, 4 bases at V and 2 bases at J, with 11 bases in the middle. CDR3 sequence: CASSLRTMQETQYF. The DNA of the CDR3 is TGTGCCAGCAGCCTTCGGACTATGCAAGAGACCCAGTACTTC.

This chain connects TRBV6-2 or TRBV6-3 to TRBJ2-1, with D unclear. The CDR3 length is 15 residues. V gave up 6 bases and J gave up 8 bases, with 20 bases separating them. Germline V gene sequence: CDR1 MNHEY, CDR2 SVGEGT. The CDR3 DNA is TGTGCCAGCAGCCCCCACCAGGAACCCCCCCATGAGCAGTTCTTC. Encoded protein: CASSPHQEPPHEQFF.

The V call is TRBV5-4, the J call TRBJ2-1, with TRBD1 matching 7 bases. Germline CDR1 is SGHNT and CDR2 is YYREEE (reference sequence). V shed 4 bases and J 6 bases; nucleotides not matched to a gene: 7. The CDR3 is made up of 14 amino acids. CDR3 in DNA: TGTGCCAGCAGCCCGGGACAGCGACTCAATGAGCAGTTCTTC. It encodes CASSPGQRLNEQFF.

CDR3 residues: CASSDGTTTDTQYF. The CDR3 region has the DNA TGTGCCAGCAGTGACGGGACTACCACAGATACGCAGTATTTT. The rearrangement uses TRBV6-2 or TRBV6-3 and TRBJ2-3; 7 bases are shared with TRBD2. There are 14 residues in the CDR3. J gave up 2 bases and V 5 bases, and 4 bases lay outside the gene matches. Germline lookup yields CDR1 MNHEY and CDR2 SVGEGT.

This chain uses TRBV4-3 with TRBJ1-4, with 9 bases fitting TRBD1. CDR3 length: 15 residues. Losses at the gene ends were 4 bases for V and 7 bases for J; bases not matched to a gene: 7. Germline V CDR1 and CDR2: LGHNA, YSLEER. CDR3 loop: CASSRTGGVGEKLFF. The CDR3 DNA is TGCGCCAGCAGCCGAACAGGGGGCGTTGGTGAAAAACTGTTTTTT.

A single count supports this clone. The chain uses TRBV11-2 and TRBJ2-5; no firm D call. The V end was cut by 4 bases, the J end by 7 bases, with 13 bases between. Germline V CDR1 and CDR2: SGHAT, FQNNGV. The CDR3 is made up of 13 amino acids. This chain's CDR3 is CASSSETGGTQYF. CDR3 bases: TGTGCCAGCAGCTCGGAGACGGGTGGGACCCAGTACTTC.

CDR3 sequence reads: CASSLEWGMNTEAFF. In DNA form, the CDR3 reads TGTGCCAGCAGCTTAGAGTGGGGGATGAACACTGAAGCTTTCTTT. The chain joins TRBV7-8 to TRBJ1-1; D possibly corresponds to TRBD1 (5 bases). The CDR3 spans 15 residues. The V gene's germline CDR1 is SGHVS and CDR2 FQNEAQ. Trimming took off 1 base at V and 0 bases at J, with 9 bases between the two ends.